The entry below describes one TCR beta chain. The table lists this clone with a few counts. It has no known antigen specificity. Base qualities are not provided; no much larger clone lies one nucleotide away. The immunoSEQ assay at survey resolution was used to sequence TCRbeta rearrangements from genomic DNA. The authors' analysis ran thus. In the TCR sequencing data, the lowest productive clonotype frequency that could be detected was 2.59 x 10-5. Analyses included only productive TCRbeta rearrangements, meaning complete and in-frame sequences. The clonality of each sample was calculated as Simpson clonality in the immunoSEQ Analyzer version 3.0. Clones were binned by frequency as very rare, small, medium, large (1-20%) or hyperexpanded (>20%). Generation probabilities were estimated with OLGA 1.2.3, V-gene circos plots were made with VDJtools, specificities were searched in VDJdb, and CDR3 motifs were identified with GLIPH. TCRdb provides this immuneACCESS table in a form limited to in-frame rearrangements. Some clones are lacking; in checked studies, under half of them reflect an unresolved V gene, and why the rest are absent is not known. The D gene and trimming were derived from the DNA, and the V and J assignments and clone size from that table. The sample profile shows some 41,000 clones; about four fifths of them were found once. Of the sample, about 3.8% falls within the top ten clones.

The data were taken from a study of STAT5B mutations in CD4+ large granular lymphocyte leukemia (dated by TCRdb to the early 2020s). For context, the study as a whole: Among the healthy controls, the CDR3 'QG' motif was associated with a particular HLA allele. The TCRbeta repertoires of CD4+ T-cell large granular lymphocyte leukemia patients were compared with the TCRbeta repertoires of healthy blood donors. The purity of purified fractions was confirmed by flow cytometry on FACSCanto II or FACSVerse to exceed 95% among lymphocytes.

The full study reports these points: Enrichment of TRBV06-family usage was observed among the top patient clones (8/27) relative to healthy controls (2/35). CD4-sorted patient repertoires appeared more clonal than healthy CD4+ repertoires, and this difference persisted after removing the putative leukemic clones. The main leukemic clonotypes were found to be private to each patient, although around a quarter of the main leukemic clonotypes were detected at low frequency in the non-leukemic repertoires of other patients. Data were not HLA-matched; higher clonality in CD4+ versus CD8+ T-LGLL could reflect the relatively small sample size.

CDR1 SQVTM and CDR2 ANQGSEA are derived from the germline V gene. V gives up 4 bases and J gives up 8 bases, and the segment between their germline ends measures 8 bases. The CDR3 numbers 10 residues from cysteine through phenylalanine. Just the 30-base CDR3 DNA is kept, in frame starting at base 1. Healthy controls were 37 blood donors whose buffy coats came from the Finnish Red Cross blood service. All TCR-sequenced material derived from peripheral blood: patient blood samples and healthy donor buffy coats. Ficoll-Hypaque gradient centrifugation was used to isolate peripheral blood mononuclear cells. CD4+ cells were purified magnetically from the buffy coats of healthy controls. Genomic DNA was extracted using the Gentra Puregene Cell and Tissue kit, and a Qubit 2.0 fluorometer was used to quantify it.

Material: CD4+ T cells from blood buffy coats. The sequence derives from a human donor in good health. This sequence uses TRBV29-1 and TRBJ1-1, with the D segment identity uncertain. The nucleotides read TGCAGCGTTGGGGTAGGAGAAGCTTTCTTT. This translates into CSVGVGEAFF.